These T cell receptor beta chains were read from a single sample in a study of Graves' ophthalmopathy and Graves' hyperthyroidism. TCRdb re-derived calls from the multiplex PCR reads in MiXCR, one entry per CDR3 protein. The sample includes 600,000 to 650,000 distinct CDR3 sequences, 22% of them seen just once. The specimen was peripheral blood. The receptor source for this set is a woman aged 18-30 years with stable Graves' hyperthyroidism. Some clones in this sample may be carry-over from other donors' samples. CDR3s include the opening cysteine and the closing phenylalanine or tryptophan. The order of the fields is J gene, clone size, D gene, V gene, CDR3 protein, CDR3 DNA. The D gene is left open where the match is weak. Clone size, where shown, is once, few, many, or a class for clones that have expanded.

j_gene: TRBJ1-1; abundance: many; d_gene: -; v_gene: TRBV12-3/TRBV12-4; CDR3aa: CASQGGGNTEAFF; CDR3nt: TGTGCCAGCCAGGGTGGCGGGAACACTGAAGCTTTCTTT
j_gene: TRBJ2-7; abundance: many; d_gene: TRBD2; v_gene: TRBV20-1; CDR3aa: CSARDGGGGAYEQYF; CDR3nt: TGCAGTGCTAGAGATGGTGGCGGGGGGGCCTACGAGCAGTACTTC
j_gene: TRBJ2-4; abundance: many; d_gene: -; v_gene: TRBV10-1; CDR3aa: CASSPDTAPLNIQYF; CDR3nt: TGCGCCAGCAGCCCGGACACCGCGCCGTTAAACATTCAGTACTTC
j_gene: TRBJ2-7; abundance: many; d_gene: TRBD2; v_gene: TRBV10-1; CDR3aa: CASSESGSSYEQYF; CDR3nt: TGCGCCAGCAGTGAAAGCGGGAGCTCCTACGAGCAGTACTTC
j_gene: TRBJ1-1; abundance: many; d_gene: -; v_gene: TRBV6-5; CDR3aa: CANSYFSAATEAFF; CDR3nt: TGTGCCAACAGTTACTTTTCCGCTGCCACTGAAGCTTTCTTT
j_gene: TRBJ1-6; abundance: few; d_gene: -; v_gene: TRBV13; CDR3aa: CASSLQKGRTNSPLHF; CDR3nt: TGTGCCAGCAGCTTACAGAAAGGGAGAACTAATTCACCCCTCCACTTT
j_gene: TRBJ1-1; abundance: many; d_gene: -; v_gene: TRBV6-1; CDR3aa: CASNDKNTEAFF; CDR3nt: TGTGCCAGCAACGACAAGAACACTGAAGCTTTCTTT
j_gene: TRBJ1-1; abundance: -; d_gene: -; v_gene: TRBV6-1; CDR3aa: CASSPWGMNTEAFF; CDR3nt: TGTGCCAGCAGTCCTTGGGGGATGAACACTGAAGCTTTCTTT
j_gene: TRBJ1-3; abundance: many; d_gene: -; v_gene: TRBV11-2; CDR3aa: CASSSNSGNTIYF; CDR3nt: TGTGCCAGCAGCTCCAACTCTGGAAACACCATATATTTT
j_gene: TRBJ2-7; abundance: many; d_gene: TRBD2; v_gene: TRBV24-1; CDR3aa: CATSDLRRLAGRSYEQYF; CDR3nt: TGTGCCACCAGTGATTTGCGCCGGCTAGCGGGAAGGTCCTACGAGCAGTACTTC
j_gene: TRBJ2-2; abundance: few; d_gene: -; v_gene: TRBV27; CDR3aa: CASSPRFIMGHTGELFF; CDR3nt: TGTGCCAGCAGTCCCCGTTTTATTATGGGTCACACCGGGGAGCTGTTTTTT
j_gene: TRBJ2-3; abundance: -; d_gene: TRBD2; v_gene: TRBV10-3; CDR3aa: CAISDPGLLTDTQYF; CDR3nt: TGTGCCATCAGTGACCCGGGACTACTCACAGATACGCAGTATTTT
j_gene: TRBJ2-7; abundance: -; d_gene: -; v_gene: TRBV6-1; CDR3aa: CASRTGGDLYEQYF; CDR3nt: TGTGCCAGCAGGACAGGTGGGGATCTCTACGAGCAGTACTTC
j_gene: TRBJ1-1; abundance: -; d_gene: -; v_gene: TRBV12-3/TRBV12-4; CDR3aa: CASSTGQHTEAFF; CDR3nt: TGTGCCAGCAGTACCGGACAGCACACTGAAGCTTTCTTT
j_gene: TRBJ1-2; abundance: -; d_gene: -; v_gene: TRBV18; CDR3aa: CASSPAPDPDYGYTF; CDR3nt: TGTGCCAGCTCACCAGCCCCCGATCCAGACTATGGCTACACCTTC
j_gene: TRBJ1-2; abundance: many; d_gene: -; v_gene: TRBV29-1; CDR3aa: CSVEDLGYTF; CDR3nt: TGCAGCGTTGAAGATCTGGGCTACACCTTC
j_gene: TRBJ1-1; abundance: few; d_gene: TRBD1; v_gene: TRBV6-1; CDR3aa: CASSEALGGWFLGNTEAFF; CDR3nt: TGTGCCAGCAGTGAAGCGCTAGGGGGCTGGTTTCTTGGGAACACTGAAGCTTTCTTT
j_gene: TRBJ1-1; abundance: many; d_gene: -; v_gene: TRBV6-5; CDR3aa: CASSWAVNTEAFF; CDR3nt: TGTGCCAGCAGTTGGGCGGTGAACACTGAAGCTTTCTTT
j_gene: TRBJ1-6; abundance: few; d_gene: -; v_gene: TRBV20-1; CDR3aa: CSARDKVPLHF; CDR3nt: TGCAGTGCTAGAGATAAGGTCCCCCTCCACTTT
j_gene: TRBJ2-7; abundance: many; d_gene: -; v_gene: TRBV20-1; CDR3aa: CSAREGRTYEQYF; CDR3nt: TGCAGTGCTAGAGAAGGCAGGACCTACGAGCAGTACTTC
j_gene: TRBJ1-5; abundance: many; d_gene: -; v_gene: TRBV6-1; CDR3aa: CASSERGAGDQPQHF; CDR3nt: TGTGCCAGCAGTGAAAGAGGGGCGGGGGATCAGCCCCAGCATTTT
j_gene: TRBJ2-7; abundance: few; d_gene: TRBD2; v_gene: TRBV20-1; CDR3aa: CSARLGGEQYF; CDR3nt: TGCAGTGCTAGGCTGGGAGGGGAGCAGTACTTC
j_gene: TRBJ1-5; abundance: -; d_gene: -; v_gene: TRBV6-5; CDR3aa: CASSLGTARNQPQHF; CDR3nt: TGTGCCAGCAGTTTAGGGACGGCCCGCAATCAGCCCCAGCATTTT
j_gene: TRBJ2-7; abundance: many; d_gene: -; v_gene: TRBV6-1; CDR3aa: CASFLTDRGTYEQYF; CDR3nt: TGTGCCAGTTTTCTAACAGACAGAGGTACCTACGAGCAGTACTTC
j_gene: TRBJ2-7; abundance: -; d_gene: -; v_gene: TRBV13; CDR3aa: CASSLSGQLYEQYF; CDR3nt: TGTGCCAGCAGCTTGTCCGGACAACTCTACGAGCAGTACTTC
j_gene: TRBJ1-3; abundance: many; d_gene: TRBD1; v_gene: TRBV6-1; CDR3aa: CASNRQGVDSGNTIYF; CDR3nt: TGTGCCAGCAACCGACAGGGGGTTGACTCTGGAAACACCATATATTTT
j_gene: TRBJ1-2; abundance: -; d_gene: -; v_gene: TRBV6-2/TRBV6-3; CDR3aa: CASSFVRGGYGYTF; CDR3nt: TGTGCCAGCAGTTTCGTCAGGGGTGGATATGGCTACACCTTC
j_gene: TRBJ1-2; abundance: few; d_gene: -; v_gene: TRBV5-1; CDR3aa: CASSLAGGELALYGYTF; CDR3nt: TGCGCCAGCAGCTTGGCTGGGGGGGAGCTCGCCCTCTATGGCTACACCTTC
j_gene: TRBJ1-2; abundance: many; d_gene: -; v_gene: TRBV7-2; CDR3aa: CASSARIGYTF; CDR3nt: TGTGCCAGCAGCGCCCGAATTGGCTACACCTTC
j_gene: TRBJ1-1; abundance: many; d_gene: TRBD1; v_gene: TRBV12-3/TRBV12-4; CDR3aa: CASSPHRRGLYTEAFF; CDR3nt: TGTGCCAGCAGCCCTCACCGCAGGGGGCTGTACACTGAAGCTTTCTTT
j_gene: TRBJ2-2; abundance: -; d_gene: TRBD1; v_gene: TRBV12-5; CDR3aa: CASGTTLGMSLTGDDTGELFF; CDR3nt: TGTGCTAGTGGTACAACGTTGGGGATGAGCCTGACAGGGGATGACACCGGGGAGCTGTTTTTT
j_gene: TRBJ2-5; abundance: many; d_gene: -; v_gene: TRBV2; CDR3aa: CASNPRETQYF; CDR3nt: TGTGCCAGCAACCCCCGTGAGACCCAGTACTTC
j_gene: TRBJ1-1; abundance: -; d_gene: -; v_gene: TRBV6-1; CDR3aa: CASSDDGMYTEAFF; CDR3nt: TGTGCCAGCAGTGATGACGGGATGTACACTGAAGCTTTCTTT